This T cell receptor (beta chain) is drawn from a study of beta chain features in type 1 diabetes. Whole-study findings and limits: Across patients, naive, central memory and Treg TCRB repertoires exhibited apparently greater similarity than was observed across healthy donors.

This clone was found a few times. Its antigen is as yet unknown. Sequenced material consisted of expressed TCRB transcripts (all of the isolated RNA was reverse transcribed). Clones were read by immunoSEQ multiplex PCR, and TCRdb kept only the in-frame ones, dropping some. The sample yields roughly 380,000 clones, roughly 21% seen once. The TCR comes from a woman aged 18 to 35 in good health. What was sequenced was naive CD4+ T cells from blood.

The CDR3 bases are TGTGCCAGCTCCCGGGACAGGGTGAGCGAGCAGTACTTC. Protein: CASSRDRVSEQYF. The chain has TRBV18 and TRBJ2-7; 9 bases are shared with TRBD1. CDR1 is KGHSH and CDR2 is LQKENI in the germline V gene. The V gene end was trimmed by 6 bases and the J gene end by 6 bases; junction bases not matched to a gene: 6. This CDR3 has 13 amino acids.